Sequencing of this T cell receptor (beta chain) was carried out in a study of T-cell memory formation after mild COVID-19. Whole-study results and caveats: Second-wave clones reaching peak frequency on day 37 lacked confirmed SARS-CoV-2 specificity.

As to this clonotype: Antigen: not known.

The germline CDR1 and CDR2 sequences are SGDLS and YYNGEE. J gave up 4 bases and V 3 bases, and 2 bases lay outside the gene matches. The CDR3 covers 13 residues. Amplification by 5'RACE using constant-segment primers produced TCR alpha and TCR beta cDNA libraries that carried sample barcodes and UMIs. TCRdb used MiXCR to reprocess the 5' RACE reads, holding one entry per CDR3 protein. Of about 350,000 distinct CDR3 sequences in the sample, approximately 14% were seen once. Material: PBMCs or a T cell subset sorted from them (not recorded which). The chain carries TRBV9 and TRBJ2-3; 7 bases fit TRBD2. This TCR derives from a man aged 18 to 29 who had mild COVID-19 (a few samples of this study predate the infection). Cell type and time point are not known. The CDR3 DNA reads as TGTGCCAGCAGCGGAGGACTAGCAGATACGCAGTATTTT. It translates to CASSGGLADTQYF.